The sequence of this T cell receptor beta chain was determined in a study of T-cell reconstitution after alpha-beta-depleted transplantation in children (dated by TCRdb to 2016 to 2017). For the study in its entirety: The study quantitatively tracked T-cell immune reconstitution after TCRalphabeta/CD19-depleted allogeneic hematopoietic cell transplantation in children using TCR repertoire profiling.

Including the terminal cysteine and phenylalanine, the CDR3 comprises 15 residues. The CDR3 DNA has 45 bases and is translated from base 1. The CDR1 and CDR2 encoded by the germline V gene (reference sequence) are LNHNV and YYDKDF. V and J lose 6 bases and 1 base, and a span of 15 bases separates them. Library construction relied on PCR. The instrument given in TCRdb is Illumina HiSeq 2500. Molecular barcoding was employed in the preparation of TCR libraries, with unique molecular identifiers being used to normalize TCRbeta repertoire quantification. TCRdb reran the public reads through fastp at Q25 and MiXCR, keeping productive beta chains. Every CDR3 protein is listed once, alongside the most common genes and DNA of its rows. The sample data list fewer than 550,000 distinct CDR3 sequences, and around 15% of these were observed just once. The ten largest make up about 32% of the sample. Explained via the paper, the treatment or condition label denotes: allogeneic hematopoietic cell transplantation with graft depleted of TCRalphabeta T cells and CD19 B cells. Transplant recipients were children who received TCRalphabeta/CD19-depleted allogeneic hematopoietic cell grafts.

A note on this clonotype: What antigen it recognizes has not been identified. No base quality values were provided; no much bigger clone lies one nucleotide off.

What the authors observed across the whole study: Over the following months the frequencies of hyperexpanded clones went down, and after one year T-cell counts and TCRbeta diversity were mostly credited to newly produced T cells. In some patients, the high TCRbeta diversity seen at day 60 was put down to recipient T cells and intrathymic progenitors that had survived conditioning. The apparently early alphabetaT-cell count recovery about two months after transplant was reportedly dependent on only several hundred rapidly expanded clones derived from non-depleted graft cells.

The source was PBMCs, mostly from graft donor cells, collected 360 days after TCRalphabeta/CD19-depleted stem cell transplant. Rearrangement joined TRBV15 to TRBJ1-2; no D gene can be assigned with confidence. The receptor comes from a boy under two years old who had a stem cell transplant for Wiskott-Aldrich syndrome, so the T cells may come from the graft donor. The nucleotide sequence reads TGTGCCACCAGTCGATACCAGAAGGATAACTATGGCTACACCTTC. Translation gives CATSRYQKDNYGYTF.